This TCR beta chain came from a study of glioma-infiltrating T cells. Germline CDR1 is MGHRA and CDR2 is YSYEKL. CDR3 size: 16 residues. The iRepertoire nested amplicon-rescue multiplex PCR amplified TCR alpha and beta CDR3s from RNA. Input was 100-400 ng of tissue mRNA or PBMC total RNA. TCRdb passed the multiplex PCR reads through MiXCR, listing each CDR3 protein once. Among around 100,000 distinct CDR3 sequences listed, under 30% were seen once. As for this clonotype: One end of the junction does not line up with germline, which may come from a read error.

V usage is TRBV4-1 and J usage is TRBJ1-1; 7 nucleotides match TRBD1. Sequencing used glioma tissue, nonneoplastic brain tissue, or PBMCs (not recorded which). The source of this sequence is a human donor with low-grade glioma or glioblastoma, undergoing nonglioma brain surgery, or in good health (not recorded which). CDR3 nucleotides: TGCTCCAGCAGCCAAGATCCCCGGGACAGTGGAACTGAAGCTTTCTTT. The encoded protein is CSSSQDPRDSGTEAFF.